This T cell receptor beta chain was captured in a study of blood T cell repertoires in COVID-19. Study overall: T cells, B-cell-depleted T cells, or PBMCs provided the cDNA or gDNA that served as material.

In the original analysis: Nucleated cell number was recorded as an estimate derived from reference gene primer amplification. The table came from immunoSEQ multiplex PCR; TCRdb's copy has only in-frame clones and leaves some out. The V and J calls and the clone size are those of that table, but D and trimming were determined from the DNA. The sample shows roughly 100,000 clones, approximately 80% of them seen only once. Enrollment of patients from Seattle took place during active infection, with longitudinal follow-up. V gave up 2 bases and J gave up 5 bases, with 7 bases separating them. The CDR3 is 12 residues long. CDR1 and CDR2 (germline): MNHEY, SVGEGT.

The V call is TRBV6-2 or TRBV6-3, the J call TRBJ2-7; a weak D match, TRBD2 (6 bases). Material for sequencing was peripheral blood. This receptor was obtained from an elderly man with COVID-19, enrolled during active disease. CDR3 DNA sequence: TGTGCCAGCAGTTACCGGGGGAACGAGCAGTACTTC. It codes for CASSYRGNEQYF.